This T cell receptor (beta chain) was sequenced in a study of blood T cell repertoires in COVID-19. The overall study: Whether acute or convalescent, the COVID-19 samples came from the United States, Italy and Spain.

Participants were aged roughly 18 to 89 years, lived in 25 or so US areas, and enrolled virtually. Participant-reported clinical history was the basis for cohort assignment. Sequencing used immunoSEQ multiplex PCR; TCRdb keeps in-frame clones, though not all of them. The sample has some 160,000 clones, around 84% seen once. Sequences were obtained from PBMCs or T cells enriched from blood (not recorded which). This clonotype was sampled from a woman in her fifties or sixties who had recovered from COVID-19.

The CDR3 sequence is CASSLSQYEQYF. The CDR3 DNA reads as TGTGCCAGCAGTTTATCCCAGTACGAGCAGTACTTC. The rearrangement links TRBV28 to TRBJ2-7, with no clear D. The CDR3 sequence is 12 residues long. Germline assignment: CDR1 MDHEN and CDR2 SYDVKM. V was cut by 1 base and J by 4 bases, with 5 bases left in between.